This entry features one TCR beta chain sequence. Antigen specificity is unknown. With 4 bases removed from V and 5 bases from J, the gap between germline ends came to 13 bases. This CDR3 region has 13 residues. Germline assignment: CDR1 SQVTM and CDR2 ANQGSEA. This entry comes from a study of graft-versus-host responses after intestinal transplantation. Study information: Multivisceral, liver-intestinal, or isolated intestinal transplants were given to recipients. Recipients across the board were started on anti-thymocyte globulin induction, then kept on tacrolimus and steroids for about 3 years.

Profiling relied on immunoSEQ multiplex PCR, and the TCRdb table lists in-frame clones only, not all of them. The table lists about 89,000 clones, 90% to 95% of them singletons. The sequencing used unstimulated CD8+ T cells sorted from spleen or lymph node cells, collected before intestinal transplant. The V gene is TRBV29-1, the J gene TRBJ2-3; maybe TRBD1 (6 bases). The TCR sequence derives from a human donor who received an intestinal transplant. The CDR3 loop reads CSVVREGGDTQYF. In nucleotides, the CDR3 is TGCAGCGTTGTCAGGGAAGGGGGAGATACGCAGTATTTT.